The T cell receptor beta chain described here comes from a study of T cell responses to AZD1222 COVID-19 vaccine. Study conclusions and caveats: Two AZD1222 doses significantly raised spike-specific TCR breadth and depth over controls. Clonal diversity may have been underestimated, and the donors were mostly white British, with more females than males.

Trimming removed 7 bases at V and 7 bases at J, with 20 bases between. The CDR3 has 14 amino acids. Germline V gene lookup returns CDR1 MNHEY and CDR2 SVGEGT. Assay used: immunoSEQ multiplex PCR; TCRdb lists only in-frame clones, some missing. The table lists roughly 140,000 clones, approximately 88% of them singletons. Remarks on this clone: Its antigen is still unknown.

The origin of this receptor is an adult in good health. The chain joins TRBV6-2 or TRBV6-3 to TRBJ2-7; D might be TRBD1 (6 bases). Sequencing was performed on peripheral blood, taken on day 0 of MenACWY control vaccination. CDR3 residues: CASNPGTRLREQYF. In DNA, the CDR3 is TGTGCCAGCAACCCTGGGACACGGCTGAGGGAGCAGTACTTC.